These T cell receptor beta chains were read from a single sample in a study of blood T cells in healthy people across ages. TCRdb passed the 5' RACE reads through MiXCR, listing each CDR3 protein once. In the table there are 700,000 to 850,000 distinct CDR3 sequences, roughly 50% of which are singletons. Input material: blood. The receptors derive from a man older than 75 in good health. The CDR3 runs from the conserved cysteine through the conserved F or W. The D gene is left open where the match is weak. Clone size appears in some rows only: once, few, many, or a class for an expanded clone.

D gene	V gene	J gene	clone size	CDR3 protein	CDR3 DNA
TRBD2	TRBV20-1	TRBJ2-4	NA	CSARTSGGTEYF	TGCAGTGCTCGGACTAGCGGGGGGACGGAGTACTTC
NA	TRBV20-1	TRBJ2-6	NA	CSASTQKVSGANVLTF	TGCAGTGCTAGCACCCAGAAAGTCTCTGGGGCCAACGTCCTGACTTTC
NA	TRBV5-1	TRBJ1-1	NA	CASSHGTVGTEAFF	TGCGCCAGCAGCCACGGGACTGTTGGGACTGAAGCTTTCTTT
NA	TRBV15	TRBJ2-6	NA	CATSRVPPTGANVLTF	TGTGCCACCAGCAGAGTGCCCCCAACTGGGGCCAACGTCCTGACTTTC
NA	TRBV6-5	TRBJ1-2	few	CASSYSWGANYGYTF	TGTGCCAGCAGTTACTCTTGGGGAGCTAACTATGGCTACACCTTC
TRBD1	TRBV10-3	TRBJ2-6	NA	CAISAGTGTSGANVLTF	TGTGCCATCAGTGCCGGGACAGGGACATCTGGGGCCAACGTCCTGACTTTC
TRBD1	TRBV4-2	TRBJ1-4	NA	CASSQDVGQGDRKLFF	TGTGCCAGCAGCCAAGACGTGGGACAGGGCGATAGAAAACTGTTTTTT
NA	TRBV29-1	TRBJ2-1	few	CSVEDLRGPYNEQFF	TGCAGCGTTGAAGATTTAAGGGGCCCGTACAATGAGCAGTTCTTC
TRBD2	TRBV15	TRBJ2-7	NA	CATSRDPRLAGGSYEQYF	TGTGCCACCAGCAGAGATCCCCGCCTAGCGGGAGGCTCCTACGAGCAGTACTTC
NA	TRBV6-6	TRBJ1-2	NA	CASSCDNRGYTF	TGTGCCAGCAGTTGTGACAATCGTGGCTACACCTTC
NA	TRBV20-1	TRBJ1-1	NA	CSGRGRRMNTEAFF	TGCAGTGGTCGGGGTAGAAGGATGAACACTGAAGCTTTCTTT
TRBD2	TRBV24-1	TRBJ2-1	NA	CATSGTPHEQFF	TGTGCCACGAGCGGGACTCCGCATGAGCAGTTCTTC
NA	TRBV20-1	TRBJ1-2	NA	CSAVPVNYGYTF	TGCAGTGCAGTCCCAGTTAACTATGGCTACACCTTC
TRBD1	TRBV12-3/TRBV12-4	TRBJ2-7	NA	CASSPGQVRTYEQYF	TGTGCCAGCAGTCCCGGACAGGTGAGAACCTACGAGCAGTACTTC
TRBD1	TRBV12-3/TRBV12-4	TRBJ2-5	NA	CASRGTGQGLTQYF	TGTGCCAGCAGGGGGACGGGACAGGGATTGACCCAGTACTTC
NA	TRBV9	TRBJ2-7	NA	CASSVGAQNSYEQYF	TGTGCCAGCAGCGTAGGAGCACAGAACTCCTACGAGCAGTACTTC